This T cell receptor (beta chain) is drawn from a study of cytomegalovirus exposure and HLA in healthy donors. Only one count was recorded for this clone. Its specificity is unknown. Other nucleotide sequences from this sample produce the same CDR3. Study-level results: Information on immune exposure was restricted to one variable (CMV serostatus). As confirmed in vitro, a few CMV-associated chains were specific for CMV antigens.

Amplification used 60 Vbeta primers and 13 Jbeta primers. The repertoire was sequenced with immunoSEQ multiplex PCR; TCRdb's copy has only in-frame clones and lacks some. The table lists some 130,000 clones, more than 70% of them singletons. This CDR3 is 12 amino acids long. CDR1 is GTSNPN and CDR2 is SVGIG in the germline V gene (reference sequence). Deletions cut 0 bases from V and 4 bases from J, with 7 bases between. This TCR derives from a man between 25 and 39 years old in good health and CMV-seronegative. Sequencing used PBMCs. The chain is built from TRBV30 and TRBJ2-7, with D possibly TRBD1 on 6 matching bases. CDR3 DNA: TGTGCCTGGAGTGTAGGGGGTTACGAGCAGTACTTC. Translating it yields CAWSVGGYEQYF.